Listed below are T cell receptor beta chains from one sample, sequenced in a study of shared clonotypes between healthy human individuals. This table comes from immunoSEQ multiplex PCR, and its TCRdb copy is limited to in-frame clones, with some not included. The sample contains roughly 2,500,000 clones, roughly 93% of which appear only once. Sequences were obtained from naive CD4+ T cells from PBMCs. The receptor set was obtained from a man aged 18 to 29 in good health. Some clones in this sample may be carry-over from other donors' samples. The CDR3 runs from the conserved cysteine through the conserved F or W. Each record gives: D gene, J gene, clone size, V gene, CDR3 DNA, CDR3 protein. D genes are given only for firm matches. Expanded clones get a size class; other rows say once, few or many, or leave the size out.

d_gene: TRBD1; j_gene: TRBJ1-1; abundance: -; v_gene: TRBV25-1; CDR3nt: TGTGCCAGCAGTGGCGCGAGACAGGGGAACACTGAAGCTTTCTTT; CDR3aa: CASSGARQGNTEAFF
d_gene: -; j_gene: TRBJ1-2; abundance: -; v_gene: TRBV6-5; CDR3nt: TGTGCCAGCAGTCGGCAGGGAGCTAACTATGGCTACACCTTC; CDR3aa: CASSRQGANYGYTF
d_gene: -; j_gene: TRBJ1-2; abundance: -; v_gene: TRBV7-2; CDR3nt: TGTGCCAGCAGCTTAGGGATACGGGGGAACTATGGCTACACCTTC; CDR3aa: CASSLGIRGNYGYTF
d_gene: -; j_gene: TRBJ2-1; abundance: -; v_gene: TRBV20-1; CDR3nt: TGCAGTGCTATTAGGTACAATGAGCAGTTCTTC; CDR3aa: CSAIRYNEQFF
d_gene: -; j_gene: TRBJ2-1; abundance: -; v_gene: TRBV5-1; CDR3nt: TGCGCCAGCAGCTTGGCATTGGGGGACTCCTACAATGAGCAGTTCTTC; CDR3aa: CASSLALGDSYNEQFF
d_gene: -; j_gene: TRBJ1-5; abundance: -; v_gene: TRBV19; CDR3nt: TGTGCCAGTAGCCCGGGGGGGGCCGGGTCGCAGCCCCAGCATTTT; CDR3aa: CASSPGGAGSQPQHF
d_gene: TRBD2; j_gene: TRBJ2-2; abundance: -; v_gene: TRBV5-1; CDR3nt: TGCGCCAGCAGCTTGAATAGCGGGAGGGCCCCGAACACCGGGGAGCTGTTTTTT; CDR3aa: CASSLNSGRAPNTGELFF
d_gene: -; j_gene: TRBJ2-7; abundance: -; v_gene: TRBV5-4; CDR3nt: TGTGCCAGCAGCTTCGTCGATGGCGAGCAGTACTTC; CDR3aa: CASSFVDGEQYF
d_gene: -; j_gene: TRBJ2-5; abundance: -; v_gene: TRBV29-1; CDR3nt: TGCAGCGTTATGAGGGGGGCTCGCCAAGAGACCCAGTACTTC; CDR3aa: CSVMRGARQETQYF
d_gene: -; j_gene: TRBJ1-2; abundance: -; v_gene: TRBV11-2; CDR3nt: TGTGCCAGCAGCCCTGGGGGAAACTATGGCTACACCTTC; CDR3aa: CASSPGGNYGYTF
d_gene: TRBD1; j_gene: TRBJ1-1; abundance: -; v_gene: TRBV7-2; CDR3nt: TGTGCCAGCAGCCCCCTGGGCAGGGGGTTTGGCACTGAAGCTTTCTTT; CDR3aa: CASSPLGRGFGTEAFF
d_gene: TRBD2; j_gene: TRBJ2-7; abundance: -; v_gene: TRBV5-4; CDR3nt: TGTGCCAGCAGCTTGGCAGGCGGGAGCTCCTACGAGCAGTACTTC; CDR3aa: CASSLAGGSSYEQYF
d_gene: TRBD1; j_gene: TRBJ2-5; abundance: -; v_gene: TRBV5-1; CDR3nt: TGCGCCAGCAGCCGGGACAGGGGAGGTCAGGAGACCCAGTACTTC; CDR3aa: CASSRDRGGQETQYF
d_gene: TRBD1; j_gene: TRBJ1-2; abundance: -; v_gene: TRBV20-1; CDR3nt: TGCAGTGCTGCAGGGGGTGCCGGCTACACCTTC; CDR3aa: CSAAGGAGYTF
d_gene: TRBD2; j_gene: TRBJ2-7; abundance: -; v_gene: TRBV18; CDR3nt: TGTGCCAGCTCGAAAGCGGGAGCGCTCTACGAGCAGTACTTC; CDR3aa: CASSKAGALYEQYF
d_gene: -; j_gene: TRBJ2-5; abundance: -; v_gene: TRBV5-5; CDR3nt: TGTGCCAGCAGCTTGGGGAGTCAGGGGTGGGAGACCCAGTACTTC; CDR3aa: CASSLGSQGWETQYF
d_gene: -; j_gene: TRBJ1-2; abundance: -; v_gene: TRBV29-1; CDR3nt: TGCAGCGTTGAAAGAGGTCAGGGAAGAGGCTACACCTTC; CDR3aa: CSVERGQGRGYTF
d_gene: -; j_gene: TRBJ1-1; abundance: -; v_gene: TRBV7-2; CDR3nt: TGTGCCAGCAGTATCACACCGAACACTGAAGCTTTCTTT; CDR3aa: CASSITPNTEAFF
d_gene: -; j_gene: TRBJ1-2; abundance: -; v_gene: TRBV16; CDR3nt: TGTGCCAGCAGCCAATCGTCACAGGGAAACTATGGCTACACCTTC; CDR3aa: CASSQSSQGNYGYTF
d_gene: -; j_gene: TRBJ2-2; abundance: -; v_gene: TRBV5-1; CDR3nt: TGCGCCAGCAGCTTGGAAGTTTTGGAGAACACCGGGGAGCTGTTTTTT; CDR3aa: CASSLEVLENTGELFF
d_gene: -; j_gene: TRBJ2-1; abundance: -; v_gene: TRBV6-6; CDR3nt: TGTGCCAGCAGTTACTCGGGGTACGCGCAGTTCTTC; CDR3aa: CASSYSGYAQFF
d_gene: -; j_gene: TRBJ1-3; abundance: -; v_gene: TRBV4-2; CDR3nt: TGTGCCAGCAGCCTACCATGGACAGCCTCCATTACCTACTCTGGAAACACCATATATTTT; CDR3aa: CASSLPWTASITYSGNTIYF
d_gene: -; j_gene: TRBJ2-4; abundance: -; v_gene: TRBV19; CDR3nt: TGTGCCAGTATCGGGGTCAGCATTCAGTACTTC; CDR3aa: CASIGVSIQYF
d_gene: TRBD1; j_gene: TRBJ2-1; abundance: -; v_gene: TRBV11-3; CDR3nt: TGTGCCAGCAGCTTGGGACAGGAGGGGGACAATGAGCAGTTCTTC; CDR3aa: CASSLGQEGDNEQFF
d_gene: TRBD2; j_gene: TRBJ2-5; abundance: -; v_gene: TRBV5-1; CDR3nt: TGCGCCAGCAGCTACACTAGCGGGAAAGAGACCCAGTACTTC; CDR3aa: CASSYTSGKETQYF
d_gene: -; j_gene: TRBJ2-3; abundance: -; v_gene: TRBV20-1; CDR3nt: TGCAGTGCCCTAAGGGATACGCAGTATTTT; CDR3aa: CSALRDTQYF
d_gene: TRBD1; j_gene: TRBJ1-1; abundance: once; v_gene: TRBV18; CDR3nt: TGTGCCAGCTCGGGGACAGTTGAAGCTTTCTTT; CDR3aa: CASSGTVEAFF
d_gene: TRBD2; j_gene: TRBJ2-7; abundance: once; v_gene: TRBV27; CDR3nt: TGTGCCAGCAGCTACAGAAGGACTAGCGGACTTGTTGGTTACGAGCAGTACTTC; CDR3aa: CASSYRRTSGLVGYEQYF
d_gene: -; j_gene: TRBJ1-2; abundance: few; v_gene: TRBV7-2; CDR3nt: TGTGCCAGCAGCTTAGATTGGGGAGAGAACTATGGCTACACCTTC; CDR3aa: CASSLDWGENYGYTF
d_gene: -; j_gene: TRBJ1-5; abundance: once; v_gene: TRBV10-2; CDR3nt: TGCGCCAGCAGCGTGGGGGGGGGCGGCAATCAGCCCCAGCATTTT; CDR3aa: CASSVGGGGNQPQHF
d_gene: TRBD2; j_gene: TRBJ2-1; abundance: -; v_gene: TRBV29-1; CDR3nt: TGCAGCGGGTCGTTGGCTAGCGGACGATACAATGAGCAGTTCTTC; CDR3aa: CSGSLASGRYNEQFF
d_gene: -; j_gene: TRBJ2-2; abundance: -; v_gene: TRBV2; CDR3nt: TGTGCCAGCGGAGAAGACAGGCGTCCCGGGGAGCTGTTTTTT; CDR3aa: CASGEDRRPGELFF
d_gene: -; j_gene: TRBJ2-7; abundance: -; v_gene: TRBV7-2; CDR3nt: TGTGCCAGCAGCTTAGAACCGGGACAAACCTACGAGCAGTACTTC; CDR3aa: CASSLEPGQTYEQYF
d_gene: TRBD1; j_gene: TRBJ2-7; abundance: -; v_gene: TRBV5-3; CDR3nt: TGTGCCAGAAGCTTGTTGTTCGGGACAGGCGGTGAAGAGCAGTACTTC; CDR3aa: CARSLLFGTGGEEQYF
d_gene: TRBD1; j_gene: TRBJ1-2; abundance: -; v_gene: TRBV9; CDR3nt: TGTGCCAGCAGCGTACAGCCGGGACAGCTCTATGGCTACACCTTC; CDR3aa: CASSVQPGQLYGYTF
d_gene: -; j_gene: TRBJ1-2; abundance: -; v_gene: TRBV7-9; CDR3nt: TGTGCCAGCAGCTTAGCGTTGGGGACCGGCCCCTATGGCTACACCTTC; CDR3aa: CASSLALGTGPYGYTF
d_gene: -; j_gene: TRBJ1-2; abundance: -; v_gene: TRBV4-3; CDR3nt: TGCGCCAGCAGCCAGCCTCCCCGTGGGGGAATCGGGAGGGATGGCTACACCTTC; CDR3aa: CASSQPPRGGIGRDGYTF
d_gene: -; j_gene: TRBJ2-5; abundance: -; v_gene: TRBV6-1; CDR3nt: TGTGCCAGCAAGCCTGGTGGGGAGACCCAGTACTTC; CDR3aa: CASKPGGETQYF
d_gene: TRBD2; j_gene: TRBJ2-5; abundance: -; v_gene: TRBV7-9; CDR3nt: TGTGCCAGCAGCCACCTAGCGGGACAAGAGACCCAGTACTTC; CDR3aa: CASSHLAGQETQYF
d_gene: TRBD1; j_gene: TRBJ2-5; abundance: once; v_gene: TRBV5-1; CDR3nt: TGCGCCAGCAGCTTGGCCGAGGGGGCGGAGACCCAGTACTTC; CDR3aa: CASSLAEGAETQYF
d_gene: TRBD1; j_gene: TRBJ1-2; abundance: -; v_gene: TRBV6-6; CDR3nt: TGTGCCAGCAGTTACGGGACAGGGAACTATGGCTACACCTTC; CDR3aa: CASSYGTGNYGYTF
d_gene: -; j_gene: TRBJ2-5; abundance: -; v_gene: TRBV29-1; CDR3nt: TGCAGCGCGGGACCCCAAGAGACCCAGTACTTC; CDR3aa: CSAGPQETQYF
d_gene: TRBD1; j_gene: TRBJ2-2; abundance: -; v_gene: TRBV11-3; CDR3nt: TGTGCCAGCAGCGGCGACAGGGTAAACACCGGGGAGCTGTTTTTT; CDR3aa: CASSGDRVNTGELFF
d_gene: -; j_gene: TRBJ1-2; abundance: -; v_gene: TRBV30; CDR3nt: TGTGCCTGGAGTGTATCAATAGGCTATGGCTACACCTTC; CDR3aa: CAWSVSIGYGYTF
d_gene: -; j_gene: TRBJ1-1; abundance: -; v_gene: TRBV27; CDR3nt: TGTGCCAGCAGTTTAGGGGTAGGGGGAAGTACTGAAGCTTTCTTT; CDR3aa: CASSLGVGGSTEAFF
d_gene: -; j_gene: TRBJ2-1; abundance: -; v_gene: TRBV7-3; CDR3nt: TGTGCCAGCAGCGCATACGGGCCAACTAATGAGCAGTTCTTC; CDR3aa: CASSAYGPTNEQFF
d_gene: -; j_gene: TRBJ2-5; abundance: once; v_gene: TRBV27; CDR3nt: TGTGCCAGCAGTCCGGCGCGTATGTCAGAGACCCAGTACTTC; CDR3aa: CASSPARMSETQYF
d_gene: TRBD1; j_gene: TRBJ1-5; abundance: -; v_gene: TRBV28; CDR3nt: TGTGCCAGCAGTCCCGGACAGGTTTACCAGCCCCAGCATTTT; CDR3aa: CASSPGQVYQPQHF
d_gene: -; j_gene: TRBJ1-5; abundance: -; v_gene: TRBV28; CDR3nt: TGTGCCAGCATCCCGGGACCCAATCAGCCCCAGCATTTT; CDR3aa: CASIPGPNQPQHF
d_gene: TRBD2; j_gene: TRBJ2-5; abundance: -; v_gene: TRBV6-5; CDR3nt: TGTGCCAGCAGTTACTCGCTGGCGGGAGGGGAGACCCAGTACTTC; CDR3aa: CASSYSLAGGETQYF
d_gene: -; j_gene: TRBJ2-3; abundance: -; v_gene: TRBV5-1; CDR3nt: TGCGCCAGCAGTTCAGGAGATACGCAGTATTTT; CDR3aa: CASSSGDTQYF
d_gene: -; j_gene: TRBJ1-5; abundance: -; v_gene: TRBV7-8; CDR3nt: TGTGCCAGCAGCTTAGGCGGGAACGTGCAGCCCCAGCATTTT; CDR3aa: CASSLGGNVQPQHF
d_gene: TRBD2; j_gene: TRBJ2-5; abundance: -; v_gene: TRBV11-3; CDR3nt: TGTGCCAGCAGCCGCGGGGGGGAGACCCAGTACTTC; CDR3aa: CASSRGGETQYF
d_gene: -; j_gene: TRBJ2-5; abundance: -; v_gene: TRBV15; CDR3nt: TGTGCCACCAGCAGGGGGGGCCCCCAAGAGACCCAGTACTTC; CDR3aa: CATSRGGPQETQYF